What follows are 17 T cell receptor beta chains derived from one specimen sequenced in a study of cytomegalovirus exposure and HLA in healthy donors. Using immunoSEQ multiplex PCR, the repertoire was profiled, and TCRdb retains in-frame clones only, with some absent. The sample has some 240,000 clones, approximately 82% seen once; the top ten hold about 6%. Sequenced material: PBMCs. The receptors here all came from a woman aged 18 to 35 in good health and CMV-seronegative.

This clone occurred a few times. The chain links TRBV7-2 to TRBJ1-5; maybe TRBD1 (6 bases). CDR3 length: 14 amino acids. Germline V gives CDR1 SGHTA, CDR2 FQGNSA. Trimming shortened V by 1 base and J by 7 bases, and 11 bases separated the two germline ends. The CDR3 spells CASSLVAGDQPQHF. As DNA, the CDR3 is TGTGCCAGCAGCTTAGTGGCAGGGGACCAGCCCCAGCATTTT.

The V gene is TRBV19, the J gene TRBJ1-2; 7 positions match TRBD1. This CDR3 has 13 amino acids. Trimming took 10 bases from V and 0 from J; bases not matched to a gene: 5. Germline V gene lookup returns CDR1 LNHDA and CDR2 SQIVND (reference sequence). The CDR3 sequence: CATEQGSNYGYTF. The CDR3 DNA reads as TGTGCCACTGAACAGGGGTCTAACTATGGCTACACCTTC.

This chain uses TRBV6-6 with TRBJ1-1; possible D gene TRBD1, 6 bases. V lost 4 bases to trimming and J lost 0 bases, with 9 bases between them. The CDR3 is 14 amino acids. Germline-derived CDR1 and CDR2 are MNHNY and SVGAGI (reference sequence). The CDR3 sequence is CASSLTGMNTEAFF. CDR3 sequence (DNA): TGTGCCAGCAGTTTGACAGGCATGAACACTGAAGCTTTCTTT.

V and J are TRBV18 and TRBJ1-1; D perhaps matches TRBD1 (5 bases). The CDR3 runs to 15 residues. Germline CDR1 and CDR2: KGHSH and LQKENI. V dropped 3 bases and J dropped 0 bases, with 11 bases sitting between them. The CDR3 reads CASSPSRGLNTEAFF. In nucleotides, the CDR3 is TGTGCCAGCTCACCGTCTAGGGGCTTGAACACTGAAGCTTTCTTT. The variable domain in full, completed from reference TRBV18 and TRBJ1-1, reads NAGVMQNPRHLVRRRGQEARLRCSPMKGHSHVYWYRQLPEEGLKFMVYLQKENIIDESGMPKERFSAEFPKEGPSILRIQQVVRGDSAAYFCASSPSRGLNTEAFFGQGTRLTVV.

CDR3 sequence: CASSLGLIGAQNTEAFF. The CDR3 bases are TGTGCCAGCAGTTTAGGGTTGATAGGGGCTCAGAACACTGAAGCTTTCTTT. This rearrangement joins TRBV27 to TRBJ1-1; D may be TRBD1 (5 bases). This CDR3 has 17 amino acids. Per the germline V gene, CDR1 is MNHEY and CDR2 is SMNVEV (reference sequence). Trimming took 2 bases from V and 1 from J, leaving 17 bases between them.

CDR3 sequence (DNA): TGTGCCAGCAGCCCCCGGACGGAACTCCACACTGAAGCTTTCTTT. Its translation is CASSPRTELHTEAFF. The J gene is TRBJ1-1, the V gene TRBV11-2, with unresolved D. Trimming removed 5 bases at V and 3 bases at J, with 16 bases between. Germline V lookup: CDR1 SGHAT, CDR2 FQNNGV. This CDR3 spans 15 amino acids. The whole variable domain, filled in from reference TRBV11-2 and TRBJ1-1, reads EAGVAQSPRYKIIEKRQSVAFWCNPISGHATLYWYQQILGQGPKLLIQFQNNGVVDDSQLPKDRFSAERLKGVDSTLKIQPAKLEDSAVYLCASSPRTELHTEAFFGQGTRLTVV.

The table lists this clone with a count of one. The gene calls are TRBV30 and TRBJ2-7, with 8 bases fitting TRBD2. Trimming cost V 5 bases and J 0 bases; bases outside gene matches: 6. CDR1 is GTSNPN, CDR2 SVGIG, per germline (reference sequence). The CDR3 contains 14 residues. CDR3 sequence: CAWGAGGSSYEQYF. CDR3 sequence (DNA): TGTGCCTGGGGGGCGGGAGGCTCCTCCTACGAGCAGTACTTC. The whole variable domain, remainder taken from reference TRBV30 and TRBJ2-7, is SQTIHQWPATLVQPVGSPLSLECTVEGTSNPNLYWYRQAAGRGLQLLFYSVGIGQISSEVPQNLSASRPQDRQFILSSKKLLLSDSGFYLCAWGAGGSSYEQYFGPGTRLTVT.

V is TRBV15 and J is TRBJ1-1; D gene unclear. This CDR3 is 11 amino acids long. V lost 2 bases and J lost 2, with 0 bases in between. Germline CDR1 LNHNV, CDR2 YYDKDF (reference sequence). The CDR3 loop reads CATSRNTEAFF. DNA of the CDR3: TGTGCCACCAGCAGAAACACTGAAGCTTTCTTT.

This sequence joins TRBV7-9 and TRBJ1-1; no clear D gene. Germline CDR1 is SEHNR and CDR2 is FQNEAQ (reference sequence). The CDR3 is 14 amino acids. V dropped 7 bases and J dropped 6 bases, with 18 bases sitting between them. The CDR3 coding sequence is TGTGCCAGCACCCTCGGTCAGGTTAAGGCTGAAGCTTTCTTT. It translates to CASTLGQVKAEAFF.

Concerning this clone itself: Within the sample, other DNA sequences also encode this same CDR3. The rearrangement uses TRBV6-6 and TRBJ1-5; the D gene is possibly TRBD1 (5 bases). This CDR3 is 14 amino acids long. Germline loops: CDR1 MNHNY, CDR2 SVGAGI (reference sequence). V was shortened by 0 bases and J by 4 bases, with 7 bases between the two germline ends. The chain's CDR3 is CASSYSQGNQPQHF. The CDR3 nucleotides read TGTGCCAGCAGTTACTCCCAGGGTAATCAGCCCCAGCATTTT.

This sequence joins TRBV5-1 and TRBJ1-1; 12 bases match TRBD1. CDR1 is SGHRS, CDR2 YFSETQ, per germline. V lost 2 bases, J lost 0 bases, and 5 bases stayed unmatched. This CDR3 region has 17 residues. The CDR3 spells CASSLRDRGRMNTEAFF. The CDR3 DNA reads TGCGCCAGCAGCTTAAGGGACAGGGGGCGGATGAACACTGAAGCTTTCTTT.

This clone was observed once. This chain links TRBV6-5 with TRBJ1-1; D is undetermined. CDR1 MNHEY and CDR2 SVGAGI come from the germline V gene. V was cut by 4 bases and J by 1 base, with 7 bases left in between. The length of the CDR3 is 13 residues. The CDR3 region is CASSFARNTEAFF. Written as DNA, the CDR3 is TGTGCCAGCAGTTTTGCGAGGAACACTGAAGCTTTCTTT.

The V and J genes are TRBV10-3 and TRBJ2-5; D is undetermined. The CDR3 consists of 12 residues. Germline V gives CDR1 ENHRY, CDR2 SYGVKD. Trimming pared 2 bases from V and 3 bases from J, leaving 4 bases between. The CDR3, as DNA: TGTGCCATCAGTGAGAACGAAGAGACCCAGTACTTC. Its protein product is CAISENEETQYF.

The chain recombines TRBV5-6 with TRBJ2-2; no definite D call. The ends were cut back, 4 bases at V and 4 bases at J, with 11 bases in the middle. Germline CDR1 and CDR2: SGHDT and YYEEEE. There are 14 residues in the CDR3. The CDR3 nucleotides read TGTGCCAGCAGCCCCCGCTCGGCCACCGGGGAGCTGTTTTTT. As protein: CASSPRSATGELFF.

This chain connects TRBV2 to TRBJ1-5; no clear D. Trimming shortened V by 6 bases and J by 2 bases, and 11 bases separated the two germline ends. The CDR3 spans 14 residues. Germline lookup yields CDR1 SNHLY and CDR2 FYNNEI. Here the CDR3 reads CASSGVMGNQPQHF. CDR3 nucleotides: TGTGCCAGCAGCGGGGTAATGGGCAATCAGCCCCAGCATTTT.

This chain links TRBV5-6 with TRBJ2-5, with TRBD2 matching 10 bases. This CDR3 spans 17 amino acids. CDR1 is SGHDT, CDR2 YYEEEE, per germline. The trim removed 0 bases at V and 4 bases at J, leaving 9 bases unmatched. CDR3 amino acids: CASSLVVSAGGRETQYF. As DNA, the CDR3 is TGTGCCAGCAGCTTGGTAGTCTCAGCGGGGGGGAGAGAGACCCAGTACTTC.

The chain joins TRBV19 to TRBJ1-2; D remains unclear. Per the germline V gene, CDR1 is LNHDA and CDR2 is SQIVND (reference sequence). The CDR3 totals 14 residues. Trimming removed 4 bases from V and 1 base from J, with 10 bases in between. The CDR3 loop reads CASSNPTGNYGYTF. The CDR3 nucleotides are TGTGCCAGTAGTAACCCTACCGGTAACTATGGCTACACCTTC.